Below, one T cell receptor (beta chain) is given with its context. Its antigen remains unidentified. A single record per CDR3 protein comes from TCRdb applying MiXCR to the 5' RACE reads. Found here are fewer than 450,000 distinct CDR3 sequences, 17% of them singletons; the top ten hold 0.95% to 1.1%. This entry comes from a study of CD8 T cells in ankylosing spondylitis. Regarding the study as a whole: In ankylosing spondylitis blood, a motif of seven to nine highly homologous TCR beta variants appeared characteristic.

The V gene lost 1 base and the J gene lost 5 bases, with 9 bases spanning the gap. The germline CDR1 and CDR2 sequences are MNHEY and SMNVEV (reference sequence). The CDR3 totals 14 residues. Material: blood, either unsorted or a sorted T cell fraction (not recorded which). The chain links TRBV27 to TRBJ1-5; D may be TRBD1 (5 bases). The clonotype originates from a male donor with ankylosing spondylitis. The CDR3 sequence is CASSLWGGDQPQHF. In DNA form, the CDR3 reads TGTGCCAGCAGTTTATGGGGAGGGGATCAGCCCCAGCATTTT.